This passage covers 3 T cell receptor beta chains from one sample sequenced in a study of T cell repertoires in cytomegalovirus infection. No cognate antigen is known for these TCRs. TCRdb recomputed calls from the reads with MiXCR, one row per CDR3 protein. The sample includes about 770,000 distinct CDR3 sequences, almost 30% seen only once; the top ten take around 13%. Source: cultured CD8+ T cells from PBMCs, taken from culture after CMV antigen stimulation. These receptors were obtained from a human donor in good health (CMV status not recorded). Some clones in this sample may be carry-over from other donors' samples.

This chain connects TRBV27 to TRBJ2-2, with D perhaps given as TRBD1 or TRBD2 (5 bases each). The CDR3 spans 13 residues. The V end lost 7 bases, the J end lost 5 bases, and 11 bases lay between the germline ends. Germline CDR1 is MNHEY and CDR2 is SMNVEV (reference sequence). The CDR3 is CASTGEGTGELFF. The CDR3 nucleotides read TGTGCCAGCACAGGCGAGGGGACCGGGGAGCTGTTTTTT.

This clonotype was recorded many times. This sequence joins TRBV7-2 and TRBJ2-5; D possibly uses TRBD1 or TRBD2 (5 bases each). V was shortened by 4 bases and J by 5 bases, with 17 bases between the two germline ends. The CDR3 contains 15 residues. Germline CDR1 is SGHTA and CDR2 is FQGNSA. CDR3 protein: CASSWTGRVAETQYF. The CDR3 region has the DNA TGTGCCAGCAGCTGGACTGGCAGGGTCGCCGAGACCCAGTACTTC.

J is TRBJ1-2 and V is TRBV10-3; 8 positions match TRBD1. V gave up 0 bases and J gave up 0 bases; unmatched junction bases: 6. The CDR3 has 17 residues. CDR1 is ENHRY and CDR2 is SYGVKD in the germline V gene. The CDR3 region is CAISESAGDRPNYGYTF. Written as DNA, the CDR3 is TGTGCCATCAGTGAGTCGGCAGGGGACAGGCCTAACTATGGCTACACCTTC.